A selection of T cell receptor beta chains follows, all from one sample in a study of T cells after yellow fever vaccination. TCRdb ran MiXCR on the 5' RACE reads and lists one entry per CDR3 protein. The data contain 250,000 to 400,000 distinct CDR3 sequences, over 4% of them singletons. The starting material was PBMCs, obtained 5 days after the yellow fever booster vaccination. Receptor source: a man younger than 30 who received the YFV17D yellow fever vaccine. The CDR3 runs from the conserved cysteine through the conserved F or W.

V	J	CDR3
TRBV19	TRBJ2-3	CASSNREADTQYF
TRBV3-1	TRBJ1-1	CASSPRGRTEAFF
TRBV5-1	TRBJ2-2	CASNPSGASGELFF
TRBV12-3/TRBV12-4	TRBJ1-3	CASSRSRDRASGNTIYF
TRBV20-1	TRBJ1-4	CSAPNRGRSKLFF
TRBV5-8	TRBJ2-3	CACGGEVDTQYF
TRBV7-7	TRBJ2-5	CASSLGEKETQYF
TRBV19	TRBJ2-1	CASNGGASYNEQFF
TRBV12-3/TRBV12-4	TRBJ1-1	CASSFAAGNTEAFF
TRBV6-1	TRBJ2-3	CASSEIPGIGADTQYF
TRBV6-5	TRBJ2-1	CASSYSIVRTGGEQFF
TRBV6-2/TRBV6-3	TRBJ2-7	CASSYMVEQYF
TRBV10-3	TRBJ2-7	CANGQGSGEQYF
TRBV12-3/TRBV12-4	TRBJ2-5	CASSFSGGARETQYF
TRBV5-1	TRBJ2-1	CASSLAYGDSYNEQFF
TRBV28	TRBJ2-5	CASNMGLGGRGETQYF